This T cell receptor (beta chain) was captured in a study of shared clonotypes between healthy human individuals (dated by TCRdb to the early 2020s). Describing the broader study: A couple of women and a few men aged 18 to 49 years were included in the cohort. For each donor, CD4 naive and CD4 memory were each given three plates, CD8 naive was given two plates, and CD8 memory was given one plate. To estimate repertoire size and how much clonotype sharing occurs between individuals, the study deeply sequenced the blood TCR repertoires of about five healthy adults. To increase sequencing depth and limit assay-specific biases, different laboratories used diverse techniques to prepare libraries and sequence TCR repertoires. Each donor's leukapheresis produced roughly between roughly 0.9 and 9 billion PBMCs.

General conclusions and limits of the study: Sampling was limited to blood, and TCR repertoires in tissue likely differ from TCR repertoires in blood. Compared with non-shared clonotypes, the clonotypes found in all four sorted-subset donors had higher generation probabilities. Incomplete sequencing was indicated by rarefaction of sorted-subset datasets, despite the large sequencing depth. When four donors were compared, the shared fraction of clonotypes was approximately 5% for naive CD4, around 4% for naive CD8, roughly 2.5% for memory CD4, and 0.35% to 0.4% for memory CD8. Larger estimated clonotype richness was generally found for naive subsets than for memory subsets. Pairwise subsampling indicated that sequencing depth was expected to affect the degree of clonotype sharing among donors. Because the study included only a small number of donors, the genetic and exposure-history diversity represented was limited.

From cysteine to phenylalanine, the CDR3 is 16 amino acids long. Just the 48-base CDR3 DNA is kept, in frame starting at base 1. The germline V gene sets CDR1 to SGDLS and CDR2 to YYNGEE. Trimmed from V: 0 bases; trimmed from J: 7 bases; junction bases lacking a gene match: 11. The donors were healthy, HIV-negative adults who had no recently reported acute infections or vaccinations. Only Caucasian adults living in Nashville, Tennessee, USA were represented among the donors. CD4+ T cells were enriched by magnetic negative selection, after which naive cells were positively selected on CD45RA and the negative fraction was taken as the memory subset. Blood was obtained by leukapheresis, after which PBMCs were separated by Ficoll-Histopaque density gradient centrifugation and cryopreserved in liquid nitrogen vapor phase. Purity and quantity of every magnetically sorted T cell population were checked by analytical flow cytometry. Genomic DNA was isolated from every sorted fraction and measured by UV absorbance on a Nanodrop 2000c.

With regard to this clone: Its antigen target is currently unknown. Per-base quality was not reported, and no clone a single base away is much larger than it.

TCR CDR3 regions were amplified from genomic DNA by multiplex PCR using the deep immunoSEQ assay. For each cell subset, the extracted genomic DNA was distributed evenly across all wells of several immunoSEQ 96-well plates, and each plate served as one replicate. For sorted subsets, approximately 190 ng genomic DNA, equal to tens of thousands of T cell genomes, was loaded into each replicate PCR. Purified libraries were measured with a Qubit 3.0 fluorometer, size-checked on a Bioanalyzer 2100, and measured again with the KAPA Library Quantification kit. Every immunoSEQ 96-well plate was sequenced on a dedicated single-read 150-cycle Illumina NextSeq 550 flow cell. The authors' analysis ran thus. The immunoSEQ output contained only junctional sequences without quality scores, so filtering could not match that applied to full-length reads. Sequences were annotated with PyIR, a Python wrapper for IgBLAST v1.9, and V/J genes and CDR3 were assigned using IMGT germline references. Reads with weak V/J assignments (E-value above 1e-6), missing CDR3, stop codons, out-of-frame junctions, or ambiguous translated residues were removed. V3J clonotypes were defined by identical inferred V gene, J gene, and CDR3 amino acid sequence. The percentage overlap between two repertoires was calculated by dividing the number of shared unique clonotypes by the size of the smaller repertoire. Three approaches were used to assess repertoire richness: RTK rarefaction, the Chao1 estimator, and Recon v2.1 estimates of unobserved clonotypes. Generation probabilities for all TCRbeta clonotypes obtained by the gDNA method from a handful of donors were computed using OLGA. TCRdb stores this immuneACCESS table with in-frame sequences only. Part of the clones is absent; in the studies checked, under half of the shortfall reflects unresolved V genes, and no reason is known for the rest. That table supplies the V and J calls and clone size; D and trimming were determined from the DNA. A total of approximately 2.4 million clones appear in this sample, approximately 96% of them only once. The top ten clones comprise 0.13% of the sample.

Sequencing was performed on naive CD4+ T cells sorted from blood. This sample's cell subset or site label indicates: CD45RA+ positively selected. The receptor was derived from a man aged 18-30 years in good health. The chain is assembled from TRBV9 and TRBJ2-5, and 8 junction bases match TRBD2. The DNA reads as follows: TGTGCCAGCAGCGTAGGGGAGGGACTAGTGCCAGGGACCCAGTACTTC. It is translated as CASSVGEGLVPGTQYF.